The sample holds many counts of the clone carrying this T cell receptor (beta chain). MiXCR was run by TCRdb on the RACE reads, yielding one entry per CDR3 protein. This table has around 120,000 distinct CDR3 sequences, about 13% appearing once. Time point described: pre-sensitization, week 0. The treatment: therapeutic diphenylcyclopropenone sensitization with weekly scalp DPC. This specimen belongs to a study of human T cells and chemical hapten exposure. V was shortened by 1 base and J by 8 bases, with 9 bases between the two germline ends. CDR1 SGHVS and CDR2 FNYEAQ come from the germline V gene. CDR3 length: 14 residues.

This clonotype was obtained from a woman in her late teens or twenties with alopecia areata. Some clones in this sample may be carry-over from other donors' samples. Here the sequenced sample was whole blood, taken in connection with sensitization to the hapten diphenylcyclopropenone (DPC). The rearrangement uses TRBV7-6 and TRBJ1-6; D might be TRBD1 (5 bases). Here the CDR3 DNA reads TGTGCCAGCAGCTTAGGCAGGGCGGATTCACCCCTCCACTTT. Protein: CASSLGRADSPLHF.